This T cell receptor (beta chain) came from a study of T cell clones after liver transplantation. The study, taken as a whole, reports: Donor-reactive sequences fell more than third party-reactive ones, suggesting partial deletion. Rather than being deleted, graft donor-reactive T cells may have moved into the graft.

J lost 6 bases, V lost 2 bases, and 5 bases had no gene match. Germline loops: CDR1 SGHRS, CDR2 YFSETQ. CDR3 size: 14 residues. Assay: immunoSEQ multiplex PCR; the TCRdb copy retains only in-frame clones and omits some. The sample lists 45,000 to 55,000 clones; about 81% were seen once. Concerning this clone itself: As yet, its antigen is unknown.

The V and J genes are TRBV5-1 and TRBJ1-5; 7 bases are shared with TRBD1. The sequencing here drew on CD4+ T cells from blood, taken before liver transplant. This receptor was taken from a human donor who received a liver transplant. The CDR3 reads CASSFLQGLQPQHF. In nucleotides, the CDR3 is TGCGCCAGCAGCTTCTTACAGGGGCTTCAGCCCCAGCATTTT.